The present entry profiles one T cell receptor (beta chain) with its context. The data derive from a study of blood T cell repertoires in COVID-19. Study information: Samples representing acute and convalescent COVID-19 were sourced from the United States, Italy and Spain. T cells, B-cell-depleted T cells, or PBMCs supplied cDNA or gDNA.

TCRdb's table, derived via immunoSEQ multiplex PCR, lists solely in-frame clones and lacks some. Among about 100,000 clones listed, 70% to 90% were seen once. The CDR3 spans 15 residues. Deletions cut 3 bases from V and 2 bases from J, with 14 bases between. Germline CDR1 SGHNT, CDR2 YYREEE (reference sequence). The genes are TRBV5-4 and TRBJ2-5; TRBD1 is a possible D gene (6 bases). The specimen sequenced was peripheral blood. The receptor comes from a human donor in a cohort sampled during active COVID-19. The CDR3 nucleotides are TGTGCCAGCAGCTCAACGAGGGGGTTACAAGAGACCCAGTACTTC. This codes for CASSSTRGLQETQYF.